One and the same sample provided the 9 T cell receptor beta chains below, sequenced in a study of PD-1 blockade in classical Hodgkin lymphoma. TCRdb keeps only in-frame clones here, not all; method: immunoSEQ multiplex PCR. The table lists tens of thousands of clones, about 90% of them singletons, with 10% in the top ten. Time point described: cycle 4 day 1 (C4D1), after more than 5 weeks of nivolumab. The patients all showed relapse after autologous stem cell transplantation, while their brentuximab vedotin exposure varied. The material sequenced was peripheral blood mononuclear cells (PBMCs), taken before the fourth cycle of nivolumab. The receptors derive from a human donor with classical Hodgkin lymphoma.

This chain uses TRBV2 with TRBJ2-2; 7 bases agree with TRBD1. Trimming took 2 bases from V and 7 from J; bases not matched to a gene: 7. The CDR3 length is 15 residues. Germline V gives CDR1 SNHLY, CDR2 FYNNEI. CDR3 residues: CASSETRQGGGELFF. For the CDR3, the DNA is TGTGCCAGCAGTGAAACCCGACAGGGTGGCGGGGAGCTGTTTTTT.

The CDR3 sequence is CAWSGGARTEAFF. The CDR3 nucleotides are TGTGCCTGGAGTGGGGGGGCTCGGACTGAAGCTTTCTTT. This rearrangement joins TRBV30 to TRBJ1-1, with a tentative D call TRBD1 (6 bases). This CDR3 comprises 13 residues. CDR1 and CDR2 (germline): GTSNPN, SVGIG (reference sequence). Trimming took off 1 base at V and 5 bases at J, with 11 bases between the two ends.

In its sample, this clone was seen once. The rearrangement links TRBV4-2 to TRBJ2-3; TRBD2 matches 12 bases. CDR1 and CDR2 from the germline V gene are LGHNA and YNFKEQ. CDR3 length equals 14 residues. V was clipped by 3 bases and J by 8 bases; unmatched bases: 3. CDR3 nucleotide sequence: TGTGCCAGCAGCCACGCTAGCGGGGGGGTTACGCAGTATTTT. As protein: CASSHASGGVTQYF.

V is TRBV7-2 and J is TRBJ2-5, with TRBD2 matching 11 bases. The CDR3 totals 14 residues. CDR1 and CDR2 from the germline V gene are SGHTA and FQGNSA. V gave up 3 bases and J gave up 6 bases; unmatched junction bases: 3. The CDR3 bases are TGTGCCAGCAGCTTTAGCGGGGGGGCCAAGACCCAGTACTTC. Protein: CASSFSGGAKTQYF.

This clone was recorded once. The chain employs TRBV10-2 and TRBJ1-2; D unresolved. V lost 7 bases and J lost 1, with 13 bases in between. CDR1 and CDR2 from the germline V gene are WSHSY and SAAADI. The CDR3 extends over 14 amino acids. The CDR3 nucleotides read TGCGCCAGCAAACGGCCCTCGATTAACTATGGCTACACCTTC. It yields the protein CASKRPSINYGYTF.

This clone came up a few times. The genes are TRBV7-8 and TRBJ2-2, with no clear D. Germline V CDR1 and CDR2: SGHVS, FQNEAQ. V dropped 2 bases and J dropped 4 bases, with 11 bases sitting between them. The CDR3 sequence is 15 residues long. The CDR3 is CASSLSGSGTGELFF. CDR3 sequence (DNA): TGTGCCAGCAGCTTATCCGGGTCAGGCACCGGGGAGCTGTTTTTT.

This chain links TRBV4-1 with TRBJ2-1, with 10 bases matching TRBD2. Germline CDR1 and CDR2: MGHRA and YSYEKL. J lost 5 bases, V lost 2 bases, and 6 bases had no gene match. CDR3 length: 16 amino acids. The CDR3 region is CASSQLASGGHNEQFF. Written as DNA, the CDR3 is TGCGCCAGCAGCCAACTCGCTAGCGGGGGTCACAATGAGCAGTTCTTC.

CDR3 sequence: CASSGLTRTPYEQYF. The CDR3 DNA sequence: TGTGCCAGCAGTGGGTTGACGAGGACCCCCTACGAGCAGTACTTC. The V and J genes are TRBV6-1 and TRBJ2-7; no clear D gene. Germline-derived CDR1 and CDR2 are MNHNS and SASEGT. This CDR3 contains 15 residues. Trimming removed 4 bases at V and 2 bases at J, with 15 bases between.

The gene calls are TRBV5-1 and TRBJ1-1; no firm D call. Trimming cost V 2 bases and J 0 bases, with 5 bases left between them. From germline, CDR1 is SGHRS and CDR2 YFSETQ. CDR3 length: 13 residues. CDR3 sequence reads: CASSFLMNTEAFF. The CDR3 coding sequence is TGCGCCAGCAGCTTCTTGATGAACACTGAAGCTTTCTTT.